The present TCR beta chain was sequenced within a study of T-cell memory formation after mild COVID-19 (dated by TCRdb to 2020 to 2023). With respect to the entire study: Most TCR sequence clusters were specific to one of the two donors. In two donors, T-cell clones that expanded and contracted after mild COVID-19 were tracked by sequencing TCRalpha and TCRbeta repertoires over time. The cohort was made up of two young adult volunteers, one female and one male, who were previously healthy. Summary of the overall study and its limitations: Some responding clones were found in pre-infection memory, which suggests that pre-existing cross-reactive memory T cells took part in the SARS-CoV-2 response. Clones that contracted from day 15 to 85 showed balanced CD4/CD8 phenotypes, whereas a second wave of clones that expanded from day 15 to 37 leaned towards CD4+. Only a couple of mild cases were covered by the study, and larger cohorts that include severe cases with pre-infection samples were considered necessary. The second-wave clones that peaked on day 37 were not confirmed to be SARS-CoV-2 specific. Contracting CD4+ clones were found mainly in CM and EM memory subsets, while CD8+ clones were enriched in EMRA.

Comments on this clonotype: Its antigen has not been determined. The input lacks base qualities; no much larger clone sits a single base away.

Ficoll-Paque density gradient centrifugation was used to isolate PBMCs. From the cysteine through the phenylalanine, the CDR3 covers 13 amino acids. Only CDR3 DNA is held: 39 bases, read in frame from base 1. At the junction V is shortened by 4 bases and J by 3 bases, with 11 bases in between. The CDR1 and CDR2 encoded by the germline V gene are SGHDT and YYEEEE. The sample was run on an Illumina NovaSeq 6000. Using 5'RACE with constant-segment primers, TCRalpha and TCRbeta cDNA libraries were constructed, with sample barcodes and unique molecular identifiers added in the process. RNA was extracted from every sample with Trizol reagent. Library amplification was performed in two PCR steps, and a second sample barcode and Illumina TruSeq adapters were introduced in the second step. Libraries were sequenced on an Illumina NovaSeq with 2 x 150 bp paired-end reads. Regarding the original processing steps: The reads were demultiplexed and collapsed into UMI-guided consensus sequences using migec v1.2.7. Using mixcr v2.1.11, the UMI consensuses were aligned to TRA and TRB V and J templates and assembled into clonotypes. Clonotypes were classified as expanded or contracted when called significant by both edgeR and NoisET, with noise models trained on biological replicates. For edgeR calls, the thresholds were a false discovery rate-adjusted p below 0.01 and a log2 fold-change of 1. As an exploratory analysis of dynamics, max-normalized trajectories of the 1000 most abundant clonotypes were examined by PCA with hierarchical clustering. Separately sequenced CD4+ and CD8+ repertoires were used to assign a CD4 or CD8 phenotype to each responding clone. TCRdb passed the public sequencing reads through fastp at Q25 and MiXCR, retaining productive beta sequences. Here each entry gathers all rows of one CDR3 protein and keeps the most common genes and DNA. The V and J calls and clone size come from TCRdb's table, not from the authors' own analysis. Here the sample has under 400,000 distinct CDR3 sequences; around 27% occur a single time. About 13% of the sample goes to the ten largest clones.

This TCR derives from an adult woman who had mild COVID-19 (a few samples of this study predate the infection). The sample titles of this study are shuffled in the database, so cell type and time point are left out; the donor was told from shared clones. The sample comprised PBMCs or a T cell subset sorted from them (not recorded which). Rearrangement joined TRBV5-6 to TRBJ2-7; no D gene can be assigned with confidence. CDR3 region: CASSPHAYYEQYF. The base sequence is TGTGCCAGCAGCCCCCACGCCTACTACGAGCAGTACTTC.